This TCR beta chain derives from a study of blood T cell repertoires in COVID-19. This clone was seen a few times. In the authors' workflow: Researchers report that nucleated cell counts were estimated from reference gene primer amplification. Sequencing was performed with immunoSEQ multiplex PCR; in TCRdb, only in-frame clones are kept and a portion is missing. Clonal size and the V and J genes are those of that table, whereas D and trimming came from the DNA. The data contain over 100,000 clones, approximately 90% of them seen just once; the ten biggest clones take up approximately 4.5%. Germline V gene data show CDR1 as MNHEY and CDR2 as SVGAGI. The CDR3 has 14 amino acids. With 5 bases removed from V and 0 bases from J, the gap between germline ends came to 8 bases.

Sequencing used peripheral blood. The chain couples TRBV6-5 to TRBJ1-3; no reliable D call. This TCR was recovered from a man in his fifties or sixties with COVID-19, enrolled during active disease. The DNA of the CDR3 is TGTGCCAGCAGTACAGTCAGCTCTGGAAACACCATATATTTT. Its translation is CASSTVSSGNTIYF.